The T cell receptor beta chain under discussion was sequenced for a study of blood T cell repertoires in COVID-19. Per the original data handling: By means of reference gene primer amplification, nucleated cell counts were estimated. Assay: immunoSEQ multiplex PCR; the TCRdb copy retains only in-frame clones and omits some. D and trimming come from the DNA, and the V and J calls and clone size come from that table. Here the sample spans some 260,000 clones, 85% to 90% being singletons. Germline CDR1 SGHTA, CDR2 FQGTGA. Trimming took off 1 base at V and 5 bases at J, with 21 bases between the two ends. This CDR3 has 18 amino acids.

The clonotype originates from a man between 35 and 55 years old who had recovered from COVID-19. The rearrangement joins TRBV7-3 to TRBJ2-1; D possibly corresponds to TRBD2 (5 bases). The sequencing sample was made of PBMCs or T cells enriched from blood (not recorded which). The CDR3: CASSLIGGQPYNDNEQFF. The CDR3 coding sequence is TGTGCCAGCAGCTTAATAGGCGGGCAACCATACAACGACAATGAGCAGTTCTTC.